Listed here are 30 T cell receptor beta chains from one sample, sequenced in a study of T cell responses to AZD1222 COVID-19 vaccine. Sequencing was performed with immunoSEQ multiplex PCR; in TCRdb, only in-frame clones are kept and a portion is missing. The repertoire holds about 140,000 clones, with more than 85% as singletons. The sequences come from peripheral blood, collected on day 0 of AZD1222 vaccination. These receptors originate from an adult in good health.

The chain uses TRBV14 and TRBJ2-5; perhaps TRBD2 as D (5 bases). The CDR3 spans 14 residues. Between the trimmed V and J ends, which lost 4 bases and 1 base, there was a span of 10 bases. The germline CDR1 and CDR2 sequences are SGHDN and FVKESK. The CDR3 sequence: CASSLADFQETQYF. CDR3 sequence (DNA): TGTGCCAGCAGCCTCGCGGACTTCCAAGAGACCCAGTACTTC.

The V and J genes are TRBV30 and TRBJ1-2, with 9 bases identical to TRBD1. The germline V gene has CDR1 GTSNPN and CDR2 SVGIG (reference sequence). Losses at the gene ends were 0 bases for V and 5 bases for J; bases not matched to a gene: 7. CDR3 length: 15 residues. CDR3 amino acids: CAWSVRGQGRYGYTF. The CDR3 DNA reads as TGTGCCTGGAGTGTAAGGGGACAGGGACGGTATGGCTACACCTTC. Combining the CDR3 with reference TRBV30 and TRBJ1-2 gives the whole variable domain SQTIHQWPATLVQPVGSPLSLECTVEGTSNPNLYWYRQAAGRGLQLLFYSVGIGQISSEVPQNLSASRPQDRQFILSSKKLLLSDSGFYLCAWSVRGQGRYGYTFGSGTRLTVV.

The rearrangement joins TRBV6-5 to TRBJ2-5, with TRBD1 as a possible D gene (6 bases). In germline, CDR1 is MNHEY, CDR2 SVGAGI. The CDR3 has 15 amino acids. The V end lost 6 bases, the J end lost 0 bases, and 14 bases lay between the germline ends. The CDR3: CASRVDRSHQETQYF. The CDR3 DNA reads TGTGCCAGCAGGGTAGACAGGTCCCACCAAGAGACCCAGTACTTC.

The chain combines TRBV18 with TRBJ2-7; perhaps TRBD2 as D (5 bases). The CDR3 is 14 amino acids. Germline lookup yields CDR1 KGHSH and CDR2 LQKENI. The germline V and J ends were trimmed by 3 bases and 3 bases, with 12 bases remaining between them. The CDR3 spells CASSPAGDNYEQYF. In DNA form, the CDR3 reads TGTGCCAGCTCACCCGCGGGCGACAACTACGAGCAGTACTTC.

J is TRBJ2-7 and V is TRBV7-6; the D gene is possibly TRBD1 (6 bases). The V and J ends lost 4 bases and 2 bases respectively, with 12 bases between them. There are 14 residues in the CDR3. CDR1 is SGHVS and CDR2 is FNYEAQ in the germline V gene. CDR3 bases: TGTGCCAGCAGCTCGCAGGGGCCCGCCTACGAGCAGTACTTC. This translates into CASSSQGPAYEQYF. Using reference TRBV7-6 and TRBJ2-7 for the parts outside the CDR3, the full variable domain is GAGVSQSPRYKVTKRGQDVALRCDPISGHVSLYWYRQALGQGPEFLTYFNYEAQQDKSGLPNDRFSAERPEGSISTLTIQRTEQRDSAMYRCASSSQGPAYEQYFGPGTRLTVT.

CDR3 residues: CASSGGLAGWSGANVLTF. The CDR3 coding sequence is TGTGCCAGCAGCGGGGGACTAGCGGGATGGTCTGGGGCCAACGTCCTGACTTTC. The chain is built from TRBV7-2 and TRBJ2-6, with 13 positions matching TRBD2. CDR1 and CDR2 from the germline V gene are SGHTA and FQGNSA. This CDR3 is built from 18 residues. The J segment lost 1 base and the V segment lost 5 bases, leaving 5 bases of the junction unmatched.

V and J are TRBV9 and TRBJ2-2, with 12 bases identical to TRBD2. The CDR3 totals 18 residues. V lost 3 bases, J lost 0 bases, and 6 bases stayed unmatched. Germline CDR1 is SGDLS and CDR2 is YYNGEE. The CDR3 bases are TGTGCCAGCAGCGCCCGGACTAGCGGGACCTCGAACACCGGGGAGCTGTTTTTT. This codes for CASSARTSGTSNTGELFF.

The chain links TRBV19 to TRBJ2-1, with TRBD1 matching 7 bases. This CDR3 is built from 14 residues. J lost 6 bases, V lost 3 bases, and 5 bases had no gene match. Germline V gene sequence: CDR1 LNHDA, CDR2 SQIVND (reference sequence). This CDR3 reads CASSIRRTGNEQFF. The CDR3 nucleotides are TGTGCCAGTAGTATTCGTAGGACAGGCAATGAGCAGTTCTTC.

The J gene is TRBJ2-2, the V gene TRBV5-1, with TRBD1 matching over 7 bases. The CDR3 is 16 residues long. Germline values: CDR1 SGHRS, CDR2 YFSETQ. With 0 bases clipped from V and 2 bases from J, the junction kept 4 bases outside the gene matches. The CDR3 DNA sequence: TGCGCCAGCAGCTTGGCCACAGGGGCAAACACCGGGGAGCTGTTTTTT. Amino acid sequence: CASSLATGANTGELFF. Together with reference TRBV5-1 and TRBJ2-2, the CDR3 gives the full variable domain: KAGVTQTPRYLIKTRGQQVTLSCSPISGHRSVSWYQQTPGQGLQFLFEYFSETQRNKGNFPGRFSGRQFSNSRSEMNVSTLELGDSALYLCASSLATGANTGELFFGEGSRLTVL.

The gene calls are TRBV5-1 and TRBJ2-5; possible D gene TRBD1, 6 bases. Germline lookup yields CDR1 SGHRS and CDR2 YFSETQ. The CDR3 consists of 14 residues. The V end was cut by 7 bases, the J end by 0 bases, with 13 bases between. The DNA for the CDR3 is TGCGCCAGCGGGGGATACAGGGACCAAGAGACCCAGTACTTC. Encoded protein: CASGGYRDQETQYF.

The chain links TRBV27 to TRBJ1-2, with a weak D call TRBD1 (5 bases). CDR1 MNHEY and CDR2 SMNVEV come from the germline V gene (reference sequence). This CDR3 region has 15 residues. The germline V and J ends were trimmed by 6 bases and 4 bases, with 18 bases remaining between them. The CDR3 coding sequence is TGTGCCAGCAGGCCTCGACTGGAGAGGGGCTATGGCTACACCTTC. Protein: CASRPRLERGYGYTF.

The chain has TRBV18 and TRBJ2-1, with TRBD2 matching 12 bases. V gave up 3 bases and J gave up 6 bases; unmatched junction bases: 6. The CDR3 is 16 residues long. Germline CDR1 and CDR2: KGHSH and LQKENI. The CDR3 protein is CASSPPSGRAFNEQFF. The CDR3 DNA reads as TGTGCCAGCTCACCCCCTAGCGGGAGGGCCTTCAATGAGCAGTTCTTC.

The chain has TRBV3-1 (or the pseudogene TRBV3-2) and TRBJ1-1; no reliable D call. The V and J ends lost 2 bases and 6 bases respectively, with 13 bases between them. This CDR3 region has 14 residues. In germline, CDR1 is LGHDT, CDR2 YNNKEL (reference sequence). The CDR3 reads CASSQLHGLAEAFF. The CDR3 bases are TGTGCCAGCAGCCAACTACACGGATTGGCTGAAGCTTTCTTT.

The chain couples TRBV6-5 to TRBJ1-1, with D possibly TRBD1 on 6 matching bases. Trimming cost V 6 bases and J 0 bases, with 14 bases left between them. CDR3 length: 15 amino acids. Germline V lookup: CDR1 MNHEY, CDR2 SVGAGI. CDR3 DNA: TGTGCCAGCAGACTTCAGACAGGAATGAACACTGAAGCTTTCTTT. Its translation: CASRLQTGMNTEAFF.

The chain carries TRBV5-1 and TRBJ2-3; 8 bases align to TRBD2. CDR3 length: 16 amino acids. The V gene's germline CDR1 is SGHRS and CDR2 YFSETQ. J gave up 5 bases and V 4 bases, and 12 bases lay outside the gene matches. In DNA form, the CDR3 reads TGCGCCAGCAGCCCCGAGATAAGCGGGAGAGAAGATACGCAGTATTTT. Protein: CASSPEISGREDTQYF.

The rearrangement uses TRBV6-5 and TRBJ2-5; 11 bases agree with TRBD2. The germline V gene encodes CDR1 MNHEY and CDR2 SVGAGI. The V segment lost 10 bases and the J segment 6 bases; nucleotides outside the gene matches: 7. The CDR3 loop spans 13 amino acids. The CDR3 DNA reads TGTGCCACTTTACTAGCGGGAGCGCAGACCCAGTACTTC. Amino acid sequence: CATLLAGAQTQYF.

The chain couples TRBV25-1 to TRBJ1-6; perhaps TRBD1 as D (5 bases). CDR1 MGHDK and CDR2 SYGVNS come from the germline V gene. The V end was cut by 3 bases, the J end by 2 bases, with 11 bases between. The CDR3 contains 16 residues. The CDR3 bases are TGTGCCAGCAGTGACGAAGGACACCCCTATAATTCACCCCTCCACTTT. Its protein is CASSDEGHPYNSPLHF.

This clone was counted a few times. J is TRBJ2-7 and V is TRBV18; no clear D gene. The CDR3 is made up of 14 amino acids. Trimming removed 1 base from V and 5 bases from J, with 12 bases in between. Germline V gene sequence: CDR1 KGHSH, CDR2 LQKENI. This chain's CDR3 is CASSPRQDLDEQYF. CDR3 nucleotides: TGTGCCAGCTCACCACGGCAGGACCTGGACGAGCAGTACTTC.

The chain has TRBV11-2 and TRBJ2-1, with D unresolved. The V gene lost 2 bases and the J gene lost 5 bases, with 10 bases spanning the gap. CDR1 is SGHAT, CDR2 FQNNGV, per germline. CDR3 size: 14 residues. The CDR3 DNA sequence: TGTGCCAGCAGCTTAACTTCTTACAACAATGAGCAGTTCTTC. Translated, it gives CASSLTSYNNEQFF.

The J gene is TRBJ2-1, the V gene TRBV5-1; D assignment may be TRBD1 or TRBD2 (6 bases each). The germline V gene encodes CDR1 SGHRS and CDR2 YFSETQ. Trimming pared 0 bases from V and 3 bases from J, leaving 10 bases between. There are 15 residues in the CDR3. CDR3 sequence reads: CASSLGGGYYNEQFF. As DNA, the CDR3 is TGCGCCAGCAGCTTGGGAGGGGGGTACTACAATGAGCAGTTCTTC.

V is TRBV18 and J is TRBJ1-2; D is uncertain. Germline V gives CDR1 KGHSH, CDR2 LQKENI. V was pared by 0 bases and J by 0 bases, with 11 bases between. The length of the CDR3 is 16 residues. Written as DNA, the CDR3 is TGTGCCAGCTCACCACCAGGACCCAGAGCTAACTATGGCTACACCTTC. Protein product: CASSPPGPRANYGYTF.

V usage is TRBV4-2 and J usage is TRBJ2-7; 8 bases are a match to TRBD2. CDR3 size: 14 residues. Germline V gene lookup returns CDR1 LGHNA and CDR2 YNFKEQ. Trimming at V came to 1 base and at J to 4 bases, leaving 3 bases not matched to a gene. CDR3 nucleotides: TGTGCCAGCAGCCAAGGACTAGCGCTATACGAGCAGTACTTC. Protein product: CASSQGLALYEQYF.

This rearrangement joins TRBV20-1 to TRBJ1-5; D is perhaps TRBD1 (6 bases). CDR3 length: 17 residues. The V end was cut by 3 bases, the J end by 0 bases, with 18 bases between. CDR1 is DFQATT and CDR2 is SNEGSKA in the germline V gene (reference sequence). Written as DNA, the CDR3 is TGCAGTGCTAGTGGGGGGGCCCCCGGGTATAGCAATCAGCCCCAGCATTTT. Translation gives CSASGGAPGYSNQPQHF.

The chain employs TRBV6-5 and TRBJ2-3, with D possibly TRBD1 on 5 matching bases. The CDR3 consists of 14 residues. With 4 bases removed from V and 2 bases from J, the gap between germline ends came to 10 bases. Germline CDR1 and CDR2: MNHEY and SVGAGI. For the CDR3, the DNA is TGTGCCAGCAGTTTAGGGGTTTCCACAGATACGCAGTATTTT. The encoded protein is CASSLGVSTDTQYF.

This clone was found a few times. The chain carries TRBV29-1 and TRBJ2-5; 7 bases fit TRBD1. This CDR3 comprises 14 residues. V was clipped by 0 bases and J by 4 bases; unmatched bases: 5. Per the germline V gene, CDR1 is SQVTM and CDR2 is ANQGSEA. CDR3 DNA: TGCAGCGTTGAAGAGACAGGGAGAGGAGAGACCCAGTACTTC. As protein: CSVEETGRGETQYF.

The chain uses TRBV5-8 and TRBJ1-5; D is uncertain. Germline V gene lookup returns CDR1 SGHTS and CDR2 YDEGEE. V gave up 0 bases and J gave up 3 bases, with 13 bases separating them. The CDR3 is 16 amino acids. CDR3 residues: CASSLAFSADNQPQHF. In DNA, the CDR3 is TGTGCCAGCAGCTTGGCCTTCTCGGCGGACAATCAGCCCCAGCATTTT.

The chain recombines TRBV5-4 with TRBJ1-2; tentative D call: TRBD1 (6 bases). There are 14 residues in the CDR3. The ends were cut back, 3 bases at V and 8 bases at J, with 17 bases in the middle. Per the germline V gene, CDR1 is SGHNT and CDR2 is YYREEE (reference sequence). CDR3 nucleotides: TGTGCCAGCAGCTGGTACCATGGGGGCGGAGGCTACACCTTC. Protein sequence: CASSWYHGGGGYTF.

The chain uses TRBV6-5 and TRBJ2-7, with TRBD1 identical over 8 bases. The CDR3 is 15 residues long. The germline CDR1 and CDR2 sequences are MNHEY and SVGAGI. J lost 1 base, V lost 5 bases, and 7 bases had no gene match. CDR3: CASSRFGTGSYEQYF. CDR3 coding DNA: TGTGCCAGCAGTAGATTCGGGACAGGTTCCTACGAGCAGTACTTC.

This chain uses TRBV11-3 with TRBJ2-3; D perhaps matches TRBD2 (5 bases). The CDR3 loop spans 14 amino acids. The V gene lost 4 bases and the J gene lost 4 bases, with 12 bases spanning the gap. The germline gives CDR1 SGHNT, CDR2 YENEEA. The CDR3 protein is CASSSRPGADTQYF. The CDR3 DNA reads as TGTGCCAGCAGCTCCCGCCCCGGGGCAGATACGCAGTATTTT.

The V gene is TRBV2, the J gene TRBJ1-1; D gene unclear. Germline assignment: CDR1 SNHLY and CDR2 FYNNEI. The CDR3 has 14 amino acids. Trimming stripped 4 bases from V and 5 bases from J, with 14 bases between. The CDR3 region has the DNA TGTGCCAGCAGTGGTACACCCCCGGTTACTGAAGCTTTCTTT. Translating gives CASSGTPPVTEAFF.